Ten or more counts support the clone carrying this T cell receptor beta chain. The antigen is unknown. The source of the sample is a study of breast tumors, draining lymph nodes, adjacent tissues. Findings and caveats of the study: Tumor and nontumor repertoires were significantly more similar in luminal-like than in basal-like breast cancer. Compared with lymph nodes, tumors were less diverse; compared with nontumor tissue, more.

Trimming removed 10 bases from V and 6 bases from J; junction bases left unmatched: 6. CDR1 and CDR2 from the germline V gene are ENHRY and SYGVKD. This CDR3 comprises 13 residues. TCRdb itself ran the multiplex PCR reads through MiXCR, one entry per CDR3 protein. The table has some 230,000 distinct CDR3 sequences, less than 35% seen once; the top ten hold 3% to 4.5%. Breast cancer patients provided tissue from their axillary draining lymph nodes. The chain is built from TRBV10-3 and TRBJ1-6; 7 nucleotides line up with TRBD1. The sequencing sample was made of axillary lymph node tissue. The receptor was isolated from a female donor with breast cancer. Some clones in this sample may be carry-over from other donors' samples. CDR3 in DNA: TGTGCCACTGGACAGGAGATTAATTCACCCCTCCACTTT. It codes for CATGQEINSPLHF.